Listed here are 8 T cell receptor beta chains from one sample, sequenced in a study of cytomegalovirus exposure and HLA in healthy donors. Using immunoSEQ multiplex PCR, the repertoire was profiled, and TCRdb retains in-frame clones only, with some absent. Of some 110,000 clones listed, about 94% were seen once; the top ten hold around 1.3%. Sequenced material: PBMCs. The receptors come from a woman under 30 in good health and CMV-seronegative.

The rearrangement uses TRBV5-1 and TRBJ1-1, with TRBD1 matching over 7 bases. The germline V gene has CDR1 SGHRS and CDR2 YFSETQ. The CDR3 totals 15 residues. Trimming cost V 7 bases and J 0 bases; bases outside gene matches: 9. CDR3 region: CASGLQGTVNTEAFF. The CDR3 DNA sequence: TGCGCCAGCGGACTACAGGGGACCGTGAACACTGAAGCTTTCTTT.

The chain uses TRBV13 and TRBJ1-6; the D is unclear. Germline V lookup: CDR1 PRHDT, CDR2 FYEKMQ (reference sequence). V was shortened by 0 bases and J by 6 bases, with 12 bases between the two germline ends. The CDR3 consists of 16 residues. The CDR3 DNA reads as TGTGCCAGCAGCTTAGGGATAGACACCCCTAATTCACCCCTCCACTTT. It is translated as CASSLGIDTPNSPLHF. The full variable domain, its missing parts supplied by reference TRBV13 and TRBJ1-6, is AAGVIQSPRHLIKEKRETATLKCYPIPRHDTVYWYQQGPGQDPQFLISFYEKMQSDKGSIPDRFSAQQFSDYHSELNMSSLELGDSALYFCASSLGIDTPNSPLHFGNGTRLTVT.

This clone was found once. The chain joins TRBV18 to TRBJ2-5; TRBD1 aligns across 7 bases. The germline V gene has CDR1 KGHSH and CDR2 LQKENI. V trimming: 8 bases; J trimming: 3 bases; junction bases outside the gene matches: 3. This CDR3 comprises 12 residues. CDR3: CASHGTEETQYF. The CDR3 DNA reads as TGTGCCAGCCACGGGACAGAAGAGACCCAGTACTTC.

The genes are TRBV5-1 and TRBJ2-1; 14 nucleotides align to TRBD2. Per germline, CDR1 SGHRS and CDR2 YFSETQ. This CDR3 contains 15 residues. Unmatched junction bases numbered 4, after V lost 5 bases and J lost 6 bases. The CDR3 loop reads CASRTGTSGSNEQFF. The CDR3 DNA follows: TGCGCCAGCAGGACCGGGACTAGCGGGAGCAATGAGCAGTTCTTC.

The chain uses TRBV25-1 and TRBJ1-2, with a possible D match to TRBD1 (5 bases). V was clipped by 1 base and J by 7 bases, with 10 bases between them. The CDR3 sequence is 13 residues long. Germline lookup yields CDR1 MGHDK and CDR2 SYGVNS. CDR3 nucleotides: TGTGCCAGCAGTGAATTTGGGGCGCGTGGCTACACCTTC. As protein: CASSEFGARGYTF.

The genes are TRBV6-5 and TRBJ1-1; TRBD1 might be the D (5 bases). Germline CDR1 and CDR2: MNHEY and SVGAGI. The CDR3 loop spans 15 amino acids. With 0 bases removed from V and 7 bases from J, the gap between germline ends came to 15 bases. This chain's CDR3 is CASSYSREGYDEAFF. The CDR3 DNA follows: TGTGCCAGCAGTTACTCGAGGGAGGGGTACGATGAAGCTTTCTTT.

CDR3 amino acids: CASTTQGSGTTGANVLTF. The CDR3, as DNA: TGTGCCAGCACCACCCAGGGAAGCGGGACTACTGGGGCCAACGTCCTGACTTTC. The chain is built from TRBV7-9 and TRBJ2-6; 7 bases are a match to TRBD2. After removal of 7 bases from V and 2 bases from J, the junction contained 14 bases not matched to a gene. This CDR3 has 18 residues. Germline V gene lookup returns CDR1 SEHNR and CDR2 FQNEAQ (reference sequence).

With regard to this clone: Compared with germline, one end of the junction differs, possibly owing to a read error. This chain connects TRBV30 to TRBJ2-4, with TRBD1 matching over 12 bases. This CDR3 contains 12 residues. CDR1 and CDR2 from the germline V gene are GTSNPN and SVGIG (reference sequence). The CDR3 DNA is TGTGCCTGGACTAGTGGGGACAGGGGGCTAAACTTC. It encodes CAWTSGDRGLNF.